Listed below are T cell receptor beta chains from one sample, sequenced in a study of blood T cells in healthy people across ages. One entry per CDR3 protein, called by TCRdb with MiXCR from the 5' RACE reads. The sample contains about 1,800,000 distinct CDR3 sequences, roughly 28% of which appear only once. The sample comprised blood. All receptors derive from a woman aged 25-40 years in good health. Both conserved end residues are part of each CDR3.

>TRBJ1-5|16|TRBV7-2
CASSVSSGAIDQPQHF
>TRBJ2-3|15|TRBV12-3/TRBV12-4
CASSASPATADTQYF
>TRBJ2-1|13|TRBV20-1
CSARRDSYNKQFF
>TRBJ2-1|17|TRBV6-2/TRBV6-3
CASSRPFAGGPDNEQFF
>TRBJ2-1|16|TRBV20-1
CSARDIAFRGYNEQFF
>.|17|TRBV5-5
CASSLIRLSGGLNEQYF
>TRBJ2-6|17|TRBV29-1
CSAISGTGGSGANVRTF
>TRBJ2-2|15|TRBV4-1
CASSPWGGDTGELFF
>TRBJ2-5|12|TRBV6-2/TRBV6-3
CALAGPGETQYF
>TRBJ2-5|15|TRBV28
CASGPKGSPVETQYF
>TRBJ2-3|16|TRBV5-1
CASSPPTSGEADTQYF
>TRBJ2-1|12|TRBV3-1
CASSQDWVEQFF
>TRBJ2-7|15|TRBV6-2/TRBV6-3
CASSYVAGATYEQYF
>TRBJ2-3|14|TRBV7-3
CASSLSGPADTQYF
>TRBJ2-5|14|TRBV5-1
CASSWFAGRETQYF
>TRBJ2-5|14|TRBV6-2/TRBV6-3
CASSYSDRLETQYF
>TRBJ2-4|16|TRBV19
CASSTRVAGEKNIQYF